This T cell receptor beta chain appears in the sequencing data of a study of blood T cell repertoires in COVID-19. Study-level information: Acute-phase and convalescent COVID-19 samples originated in the United States, Italy and Spain.

The V gene end was trimmed by 5 bases and the J gene end by 0 bases; junction bases not matched to a gene: 6. The germline CDR1 and CDR2 sequences are KGHDR and SFDVKD. The CDR3 spans 16 residues. Clones were sequenced by immunoSEQ multiplex PCR, and TCRdb holds only the in-frame ones, with some missing. The repertoire includes roughly 290,000 clones, 75% to 95% of them detected once, and more than 6% sits in the top ten. Specimen: peripheral blood. The sequence was obtained from a woman in her 30s with COVID-19, enrolled during active disease. The chain joins TRBV24-1 to TRBJ2-3; TRBD1 aligns across 8 bases. The CDR3 DNA reads as TGTGCCACCAGTGCCGTGACAGGGGCTAGCACAGATACGCAGTATTTT. Translated: CATSAVTGASTDTQYF.